Sequencing of this T cell receptor delta chain was carried out in a study of Vδ1+ human thymocytes. Findings and caveats of the study: Despite high sort purity, roughly 19% of thymic T cell receptor delta sequences were Vdelta2. The authors advised highly purified populations and single-cell validation. Thymic TRG and TRD repertoires appeared highly polyclonal, with Gaussian CDR3 length distributions.

After alphabeta T cell depletion, CD3+ Vdelta1+ Vdelta2- thymocytes were sorted. Concerning this clone itself: The antigen remains unidentified. One end of the junction fails to match germline, which may point to a read error.

There are 21 residues in the CDR3. Germline-derived CDR1 and CDR2 are TSWWSYY and QGS. The template was reverse-transcribed extracted RNA. Pooled V-gene forward primers with one constant-region reverse primer generated the CDR3 amplicons by multiplex PCR. TCRdb called clones from the multiplex PCR reads again using CATT. Among about 25,000 delta-chain clones listed, approximately 32% were seen once. The gene calls are TRDV1 and TRDJ1; perhaps D is TRDD2 or TRDD3 (9 bases each). Material for sequencing was Vdelta1+ gamma-delta thymocytes from the thymus. Subset indicated: FACS-sorted CD3+ TCRalphabeta- TCRVdelta1+ TCRVdelta2- thymocytes. The receptor was isolated from a boy under two years old who had congenital heart surgery. The CDR3 bases are TGTGCTCTTGGGGAACCTCCTTCCTACTGTACTGGGGGACTATTCACCAATAAACTCATCTTT. Translated, it gives CALGEPPSYCTGGLFTNKLIF.